Listed below are T cell receptor beta chains from one sample, sequenced in a study of blood T cell repertoires in COVID-19. Libraries were prepared by immunoSEQ multiplex PCR; TCRdb keeps only in-frame clonotypes and omits some of them. The table has roughly 250,000 clones, about 85% seen once. The sequenced material came from peripheral blood. The receptors derive from a human donor with COVID-19, enrolled during active disease. The donor label of this sample is uncertain. The CDR3 runs from the conserved cysteine through the conserved F or W. The order of the fields is D gene, J gene, V gene, clone size, CDR3 DNA, CDR3 protein. D genes are given only for firm matches. Clone sizes are given selectively: once, few, many, or a class where the clone is expanded.

NA	TRBJ1-5	TRBV10-3	once	TGTGCCATCAGTGAGGCATATAGCTCGGGGGGACAGCCCCAGCATTTT	CAISEAYSSGGQPQHF
NA	TRBJ2-1	TRBV9	once	TGTGCCAGCAGCGTAGAGGGGGGACTACACAATGAGCAGTTCTTC	CASSVEGGLHNEQFF
NA	TRBJ1-1	TRBV21-1	NA	TGTGCCAGCAGCAAGCTACGGGGAACTGAAGCTTTCTTT	CASSKLRGTEAFF
TRBD1	TRBJ2-5	TRBV28	NA	TGTGCCAGCCATATAGGGGGCTGGGAGACCCAGTACTTC	CASHIGGWETQYF
TRBD1	TRBJ2-1	TRBV7-2	once	TGTGCCAGCAGCTTAGGCGGGGGACAGGGGTATGAGCAGTTCTTC	CASSLGGGQGYEQFF
NA	TRBJ1-2	TRBV28	NA	TGTGCCAGCAGCCCCGAGGTAGTTGTATTGCGTGGCTACACCTTC	CASSPEVVVLRGYTF
NA	TRBJ1-3	TRBV10-2	NA	TGCGCCAGCAGTTCTACAGGGAGCTCTGGAAACACCATATATTTT	CASSSTGSSGNTIYF
NA	TRBJ1-1	TRBV19	once	TGTGCCAGTAGTATAGGGGGCCAGCTCGCGTACACTGAAGCTTTCTTT	CASSIGGQLAYTEAFF
TRBD1	TRBJ1-6	TRBV27	NA	TGTGCCAGCAGTTTTTCGGGGACAGGGAACTCACCCCTCCACTTT	CASSFSGTGNSPLHF
NA	TRBJ1-2	TRBV27	NA	TGTGCCAGCAGTTTAAACCCCCCGGCGGCTTACTATGGCTACACCTTC	CASSLNPPAAYYGYTF
NA	TRBJ1-1	TRBV6-5	once	TGTGCCAGCAGTCAGGGGATAAGGACTGAAGCTTTCTTT	CASSQGIRTEAFF
NA	TRBJ1-2	TRBV7-8	NA	TGTGCCAGCACCCAGGCCGGGGGTAGAGGTGGGGGCTACACCTTC	CASTQAGGRGGGYTF
NA	TRBJ2-7	TRBV5-1	NA	TGCGCCAGCAGTTTTGATCGACAGGTTGAGCAGTACTTC	CASSFDRQVEQYF
TRBD1	TRBJ1-6	TRBV11-2	NA	TGTGCCAGCAGCTCAAGACAGGGAGCTGTTTCACCCCTCCACTTT	CASSSRQGAVSPLHF
NA	TRBJ1-5	TRBV18	NA	TGTGCCAGCTCACCGACCCGGACAGATAGCAATCAGCCCCAGCATTTT	CASSPTRTDSNQPQHF
TRBD1	TRBJ2-5	TRBV18	NA	TGTGCCAGCTCACGAGAACAGGGGAAAGAGACCCAGTACTTC	CASSREQGKETQYF
NA	TRBJ2-7	TRBV19	NA	TGTGCCAGTAGTATAGCCAGCGGTCCCTACGAGCAGTACTTC	CASSIASGPYEQYF
TRBD2	TRBJ2-1	TRBV19	once	TGTGCCAGTAGTATGAACCTAGCGGGAGGGTCTAGTTACAATGAGCAGTTCTTC	CASSMNLAGGSSYNEQFF
NA	TRBJ2-7	TRBV5-1	once	TGCGCCAGCAGCTCTACAGGGAATTACGAGCAGTACTTC	CASSSTGNYEQYF
NA	TRBJ2-1	TRBV28	NA	TGTGCCAGCAGTTTTGGGTCTAGCGTCATTGAGCAGTTCTTC	CASSFGSSVIEQFF
NA	TRBJ1-1	TRBV27	NA	TGTGCCAGCAGCCCCGGGGGTTGGGGAAGAGGGACTGAAGCTTTCTTT	CASSPGGWGRGTEAFF
TRBD1	TRBJ1-2	TRBV7-3	once	TGTGCCAGCAGCTTAAGGACCGGGACAGGGGGAGGCTACACCTTC	CASSLRTGTGGGYTF
TRBD1	TRBJ1-2	TRBV27	once	TGTGCCAGCAGTACAGGGACAGCAAACTATGGCTACACCTTC	CASSTGTANYGYTF
NA	TRBJ1-2	TRBV28	NA	TGTGCCAGCAGTCCGACGGGAATCTATGGCTACACCTTC	CASSPTGIYGYTF
NA	TRBJ1-4	TRBV18	NA	TGTGCCAGCTCACCTTCCCAAACGGGAAACGGTGAAAAACTGTTTTTT	CASSPSQTGNGEKLFF
TRBD2	TRBJ2-7	TRBV7-3	NA	TGTGCCAGCAGCTCAGGGACTAGCGGGTACTCCTACGAGCAGTACTTC	CASSSGTSGYSYEQYF
NA	TRBJ1-1	TRBV21-1	NA	TGTGCCAGCCAACCAGGGCGGGGTCTCCGTAAGAACACTGAAGCTTTCTTT	CASQPGRGLRKNTEAFF
TRBD2	TRBJ2-7	TRBV11-1	NA	TGTGCCAGCAGCCCCGGGACTAGCGGATCCTACGAGCAGTACTTC	CASSPGTSGSYEQYF
NA	TRBJ1-5	TRBV6-5	NA	TGTGCCAGCAGCCAGGAATATAGCAATCAGCCCCAGCATTTT	CASSQEYSNQPQHF
TRBD1	TRBJ1-3	TRBV7-8	few	TGTGCCAGCAGCTTAACGAGGGACAGGGTTGGAAACACCATATATTTT	CASSLTRDRVGNTIYF
NA	TRBJ1-6	TRBV10-1	NA	TGCGCCAGCAGTGAGTCGAGATCAGGAACACCCCTCCACTTT	CASSESRSGTPLHF
TRBD1	TRBJ2-7	TRBV27	NA	TGTGCCAGCAGTTCGAGACAGGGGGGAACCTTCTACGAGCAGTACTTC	CASSSRQGGTFYEQYF
NA	TRBJ1-5	TRBV10-3	NA	TGTGCCATCAGTGTCGGGGAGGGAAGCAATCAGCCCCAGCATTTT	CAISVGEGSNQPQHF
NA	TRBJ1-5	TRBV19	NA	TGTGCCAGTACCCCCCTTTTTGGGGGGGCCCAGCCCCAGCATTTT	CASTPLFGGAQPQHF
NA	TRBJ2-7	TRBV18	NA	TGTGCCAGCTCACCGCCCCGGGACTCCTACGAGCAGTACTTC	CASSPPRDSYEQYF
NA	TRBJ1-2	TRBV28	NA	TGTGCCAGCAGTTCCCTTGCGCAAGGCTACACCTTC	CASSSLAQGYTF
NA	TRBJ1-2	TRBV6-5	NA	TGTGCCAGCAGTAGACTCCCGGACAGCGGAGGCTACACCTTC	CASSRLPDSGGYTF
TRBD1	TRBJ1-1	TRBV28	NA	TGTGCCAGCAGCCCAGGACAGGATTACACTGAAGCTTTCTTT	CASSPGQDYTEAFF
TRBD1	TRBJ1-2	TRBV5-4	NA	TGTGCCAGCAGTCTGGGGGACAGGGTCGGCTATGGCTACACCTTC	CASSLGDRVGYGYTF
NA	TRBJ1-3	TRBV29-1	NA	TGCAGCGTTGACGGAGGGAGCTCTGGAAACACCATATATTTT	CSVDGGSSGNTIYF
TRBD2	TRBJ2-7	TRBV5-6	NA	TGTGCCAGCAGCTTGAGTCAACTAGCGGGGGCCTACGAGCAGTACTTC	CASSLSQLAGAYEQYF
NA	TRBJ1-2	TRBV2	NA	TGTGCCAGCACCGAGGGGAGGGCTGGGGGCTACACCTTC	CASTEGRAGGYTF
NA	TRBJ2-5	TRBV6-6	NA	TGTGCCAGCAGTTCATTAGGGGGAGCAGAGACCCAGTACTTC	CASSSLGGAETQYF
NA	TRBJ1-4	TRBV28	NA	TGTGCCAGCAGACCCTTGGGGGGGGCAGGGGAAAAACTGTTTTTT	CASRPLGGAGEKLFF
NA	TRBJ1-1	TRBV11-2	NA	TGTGCCAGCAGCTTCACGGACTCCCCGGACACTGAAGCTTTCTTT	CASSFTDSPDTEAFF
NA	TRBJ2-3	TRBV18	NA	TGTGCCAGCTCACAAGCTAGGACTGCAAGCACAGATACGCAGTATTTT	CASSQARTASTDTQYF
NA	TRBJ1-1	TRBV3-1/TRBV3-2	NA	TGTGCCAGCAGCCAGTATACAGACAGTCTGTGGGCTTTCTTT	CASSQYTDSLWAFF
TRBD1	TRBJ1-1	TRBV5-4	NA	TGTGCCAGCAGCTTGACTCAGGGGGTTACTGAAGCTTTCTTT	CASSLTQGVTEAFF